This T cell receptor (beta chain) was recorded in a study of T-cell memory formation after mild COVID-19. In the study overall: TCR clusters were mostly donor specific.

The CDR3 has 16 amino acids. Trimming stripped 3 bases from V and 3 bases from J, with 16 bases between. Germline V gives CDR1 KGHSH, CDR2 LQKENI. This clonotype was seen more than once but under ten times. TCRalpha and TCRbeta libraries used 5'RACE with constant-segment primers and UMIs. Via MiXCR, TCRdb re-called the 5' RACE reads, giving one row per CDR3 protein. Among 300,000 to 400,000 distinct CDR3 sequences listed, over 10% were seen once. The sample comprised PBMCs or a T cell subset sorted from them (not recorded which). The receptor's source is a man aged 18 to 30 who had mild COVID-19 (a few samples of this study predate the infection). Cell type and time point are not known. This chain joins TRBV18 and TRBJ2-3; tentatively, D is TRBD1 (6 bases). The CDR3, as DNA: TGTGCCAGCTCACCGAACGCAAAAACAGGGACAGATACGCAGTATTTT. Translation gives CASSPNAKTGTDTQYF.